Shown below are 9 T cell receptor beta chains from a single sample sequenced in a study of cytomegalovirus exposure and HLA in healthy donors. Sequencing used immunoSEQ multiplex PCR; TCRdb keeps in-frame clones, though not all of them. This table has 150,000 or so clones, roughly 89% appearing once. Sequencing was carried out using PBMCs. All receptors come from a woman aged 18 to 35 in good health and CMV-seronegative.

The genes are TRBV13 and TRBJ1-2, with D unclear. Germline lookup yields CDR1 PRHDT and CDR2 FYEKMQ (reference sequence). The CDR3 loop spans 14 amino acids. V lost 0 bases, J lost 4 bases, and 9 bases lay in between. CDR3 residues: CASSLGSDIYGYTF. The DNA for the CDR3 is TGTGCCAGCAGCTTAGGTAGTGATATCTATGGCTACACCTTC.

V usage is TRBV2 and J usage is TRBJ1-5; 10 bases are shared with TRBD1. This CDR3 spans 15 amino acids. In germline, CDR1 is SNHLY, CDR2 FYNNEI. Losses at the gene ends were 5 bases for V and 6 bases for J; bases not matched to a gene: 7. The CDR3 loop is CASSSTGGWGQPQHF. The CDR3 DNA is TGTGCCAGCAGTTCGACAGGGGGCTGGGGTCAGCCCCAGCATTTT. Drawing the rest from reference TRBV2 and TRBJ1-5, the complete variable domain is EPEVTQTPSHQVTQMGQEVILRCVPISNHLYFYWYRQILGQKVEFLVSFYNNEISEKSEIFDDQFSVERPDGSNFTLKIRSTKLEDSAMYFCASSSTGGWGQPQHFGDGTRLSIL.

The J gene is TRBJ2-7, the V gene TRBV19, with D possibly being TRBD1 (6 bases). V dropped 10 bases and J dropped 3 bases, with 13 bases sitting between them. This CDR3 has 12 amino acids. Germline V lookup: CDR1 LNHDA, CDR2 SQIVND (reference sequence). CDR3 sequence: CATMDRNYEQYF. The CDR3 nucleotides are TGTGCCACCATGGACAGAAACTACGAGCAGTACTTC.

This sequence joins TRBV29-1 and TRBJ1-5, with a possible D match to TRBD1 (5 bases). Germline-derived CDR1 and CDR2 are SQVTM and ANQGSEA. The CDR3 runs 12 residues. The CDR3 spells CIYQGGYQPQHF. The CDR3 region has the DNA TGCATCTATCAGGGAGGTTATCAGCCCCAGCATTTT.

CDR3 DNA: TGTGCCAGCTCACCACCGGGGACAGGGGTAGTGAACACTGAAGCTTTCTTT. The encoded protein is CASSPPGTGVVNTEAFF. The rearrangement links TRBV18 to TRBJ1-1, with 10 bases aligning to TRBD1. The length of the CDR3 is 17 residues. CDR1 is KGHSH and CDR2 is LQKENI in the germline V gene. Germline trimming cut 0 bases from V and 0 bases from J; bases unmatched to any gene: 4.

The J gene is TRBJ2-1, the V gene TRBV5-6, with TRBD1 matching over 10 bases. V lost 0 bases to trimming and J lost 4 bases; unmatched junction nucleotides: 7. Germline V lookup: CDR1 SGHDT, CDR2 YYEEEE. This CDR3 region has 17 residues. This CDR3 is CASSLGAGTGVYNEQFF. The CDR3 DNA follows: TGTGCCAGCAGCTTGGGCGCCGGGACAGGGGTTTACAATGAGCAGTTCTTC.

The chain uses TRBV11-3 and TRBJ1-3; no clear D gene. The germline CDR1 and CDR2 sequences are SGHNT and YENEEA. The CDR3 sequence is 14 residues long. V lost 2 bases and J lost 7, with 12 bases in between. The CDR3 nucleotides read TGTGCCAGCAGCTTAAGAAAATTCCGGAACACCATATATTTT. This codes for CASSLRKFRNTIYF. Full variable domain (remainder filled in from reference TRBV11-3 and TRBJ1-3): EAGVVQSPRYKIIEKKQPVAFWCNPISGHNTLYWYLQNLGQGPELLIRYENEEAVDDSQLPKDRFSAERLKGVDSTLKIQPAELGDSAVYLCASSLRKFRNTIYFGEGSWLTVV.

V is TRBV19 and J is TRBJ1-2; TRBD1 agrees at 7 bases. In germline, CDR1 is LNHDA, CDR2 SQIVND (reference sequence). The trim removed 9 bases at V and 6 bases at J, leaving 10 bases unmatched. This CDR3 comprises 13 residues. This CDR3 reads CASHSDRVNGYTF. CDR3 nucleotides: TGTGCCAGCCATTCCGACAGGGTGAATGGCTACACCTTC. Full variable domain (outside the CDR3, taken from reference TRBV19 and TRBJ1-2): DGGITQSPKYLFRKEGQNVTLSCEQNLNHDAMYWYRQDPGQGLRLIYYSQIVNDFQKGDIAEGYSVSREKKESFPLTVTSAQKNPTAFYLCASHSDRVNGYTFGSGTRLTVV.

This sequence joins TRBV5-1 and TRBJ2-5; D is uncertain. The CDR3 has 15 residues. The germline V and J ends were trimmed by 0 bases and 5 bases, with 14 bases remaining between them. Germline CDR1 and CDR2: SGHRS and YFSETQ. CDR3 region: CASSLGAAGGETQYF. DNA for the CDR3: TGCGCCAGCAGCTTGGGTGCGGCCGGCGGTGAGACCCAGTACTTC.